The 22 T cell receptor beta chains given below trace back to one sample, sequenced in a study of control samples from healthy donors and cancer patients. Sequencing used immunoSEQ multiplex PCR; TCRdb keeps in-frame clones, though not all of them. The sample comprises some 120,000 clones, about 87% of which are singletons, and around 10% rests with the top ten. The sample was blood. The receptor source for this set is a young man in good health.

The V call is TRBV12-3 or TRBV12-4, the J call TRBJ1-2; D may be TRBD1 (6 bases). CDR3 length: 13 residues. Trimming shortened V by 1 base and J by 4 bases, and 7 bases separated the two germline ends. The CDR3 region has the DNA TGTGCCAGCAGTTTAGACAGGGTCTATGGCTACACCTTC. It specifies CASSLDRVYGYTF.

The rearrangement links TRBV5-1 to TRBJ1-2; D gene uncertain. Trimming removed 2 bases from V and 1 base from J, with 12 bases in between. CDR3 length: 15 residues. Germline loops: CDR1 SGHRS, CDR2 YFSETQ. The CDR3 here is CASSFSLQSNYGYTF. The CDR3 bases are TGCGCCAGCAGCTTCTCTCTACAGAGTAACTATGGCTACACCTTC.

The genes are TRBV30 and TRBJ1-2, with 9 bases aligning to TRBD1. CDR3 size: 17 residues. Per the germline V gene, CDR1 is GTSNPN and CDR2 is SVGIG (reference sequence). V dropped 1 base and J dropped 2; count of bases not matched to a gene: 11. The CDR3 region has the DNA TGTGCCTGGAGTGGGGGACAGGGAAGGAGGGGGAACTATGGCTACACCTTC. The encoded protein is CAWSGGQGRRGNYGYTF.

J is TRBJ1-3 and V is TRBV6-1, with 7 positions matching TRBD1. The germline CDR1 and CDR2 sequences are MNHNS and SASEGT. The CDR3 spans 16 residues. After removal of 3 bases from V and 0 bases from J, the junction contained 5 bases not matched to a gene. This CDR3 reads CASSDLQGSSGNTIYF. CDR3 nucleotide sequence: TGTGCCAGCAGTGACCTACAGGGGAGCTCTGGAAACACCATATATTTT.

The genes are TRBV12-3 or TRBV12-4 and TRBJ2-2; TRBD1 might be the D (6 bases). V was clipped by 6 bases and J by 7 bases, with 12 bases between them. CDR3 size: 13 residues. DNA of the CDR3: TGTGCCAGCAGCTTACAGGGTCTCGGGGAGCTGTTTTTT. This codes for CASSLQGLGELFF.

The chain recombines TRBV9 with TRBJ1-2; D might be TRBD1 (6 bases). Germline V gene lookup returns CDR1 SGDLS and CDR2 YYNGEE. The CDR3 spans 13 residues. Trimming cost V 3 bases and J 6 bases, with 12 bases left between them. The CDR3 reads CASSARTDNGYTF. CDR3 bases: TGTGCCAGCAGCGCCAGGACAGATAATGGCTACACCTTC. Full variable domain (rest looked up from reference TRBV9 and TRBJ1-2): DSGVTQTPKHLITATGQRVTLRCSPRSGDLSVYWYQQSLDQGLQFLIQYYNGEERAKGNILERFSAQQFPDLHSELNLSSLELGDSALYFCASSARTDNGYTFGSGTRLTVV.

The chain has TRBV12-3 or TRBV12-4 and TRBJ2-7; D is uncertain. The CDR3 is 12 residues long. Trimming took 8 bases from V and 2 from J, leaving 10 bases between them. CDR3: CASGERAYEQYF. The DNA for the CDR3 is TGTGCCAGCGGGGAAAGGGCCTACGAGCAGTACTTC.

Points on this clone: The conserved closing phenylalanine or tryptophan is absent in this CDR3, likely reflecting a read error. No DNA is shown, since the ends of the CDR3 on it are uncertain; the CDR3 is the one TCRdb lists. The chain employs TRBV2 and TRBJ2-4; the table's TRBD1 call for D was not verified on the DNA. Germline CDR1 SNHLY, CDR2 FYNNEI. The CDR3 length equals 11 residues, ends included. Here the CDR3 reads CASSDGETGSA.

The chain recombines TRBV27 with TRBJ1-5; no clear D gene. Germline values: CDR1 MNHEY, CDR2 SMNVEV (reference sequence). The CDR3 spans 14 residues. With 5 bases removed from V and 1 base from J, the gap between germline ends came to 9 bases. CDR3 protein: CASSGEASNQPQHF. CDR3 nucleotides: TGTGCCAGCAGTGGGGAGGCCAGCAATCAGCCCCAGCATTTT.

DNA of the CDR3: TGTGCCAGCAGCCCCGGAGCGGGGTATGGCTACACCTTC. This encodes CASSPGAGYGYTF. The chain has TRBV7-2 and TRBJ1-2; no clear D gene. Germline V gene data show CDR1 as SGHTA and CDR2 as FQGNSA. This CDR3 comprises 13 residues. Trimming pared 5 bases from V and 5 bases from J, leaving 12 bases between.

This clone was observed a handful of times. The chain links TRBV7-9 to TRBJ1-2; D gene ambiguous. V was cut by 11 bases and J by 3 bases, with 13 bases left in between. The CDR3 is 12 residues long. Germline-derived CDR1 and CDR2 are SEHNR and FQNEAQ (reference sequence). The CDR3 protein is CALGMEHYGYTF. Written as DNA, the CDR3 is TGTGCCCTAGGGATGGAACACTATGGCTACACCTTC.

The rearrangement joins TRBV5-5 to TRBJ1-1; weak D call: TRBD1 (6 bases). The CDR3 sequence is 15 residues long. V was trimmed by 4 bases and J by 4 bases, leaving 17 bases between them. CDR1 SGHKS and CDR2 YYEKEE come from the germline V gene (reference sequence). The CDR3 spells CASSRGRVGITEAFF. For the CDR3, the DNA is TGTGCCAGCAGCCGGGGGCGAGTTGGTATCACTGAAGCTTTCTTT.

This chain links TRBV4-1 with TRBJ1-6; D is ambiguous. CDR3 size: 18 residues. The ends were cut back, 4 bases at V and 9 bases at J, with 25 bases in the middle. CDR1 is MGHRA and CDR2 is YSYEKL in the germline V gene. CDR3 nucleotide sequence: TGCGCCAGCAGCCTCGGAAACACCCGGACTGGGGTTGGTTCACCCCTCCACTTT. Its translation: CASSLGNTRTGVGSPLHF.

This clone was counted a few times. The V call is TRBV7-8, the J call TRBJ1-4, with TRBD1 identical over 9 bases. The ends lost 5 bases at V and 8 bases at J; junction bases unmatched: 9. CDR3 length equals 15 residues. Germline CDR1 and CDR2: SGHVS and FQNEAQ. CDR3 sequence (DNA): TGTGCCAGCAGCCGAGGAGACAGGGGGGGGGAAAAACTGTTTTTT. Its protein is CASSRGDRGGEKLFF.

The chain recombines TRBV12-5 with TRBJ2-1; D perhaps matches TRBD2 (5 bases). Germline CDR1 LGHNT, CDR2 FRNRAP. V lost 0 bases, J lost 10 bases, and 10 bases lay in between. The CDR3 loop spans 13 amino acids. In DNA form, the CDR3 reads TGTGCTAGTGGTTTGGTAGGTTCGGGGGAGCAGTTCTTC. It translates to CASGLVGSGEQFF.

V usage is TRBV2 and J usage is TRBJ2-3, with no clear D. Looked up from germline, CDR1 is SNHLY and CDR2 is FYNNEI. The CDR3 sequence is 12 residues long. Trimming took off 7 bases at V and 1 base at J, with 6 bases between the two ends. The CDR3 is CASTIGTDTQYF. The CDR3 nucleotides read TGTGCCAGCACCATAGGCACAGATACGCAGTATTTT.

V usage is TRBV5-8 and J usage is TRBJ1-2; D is undetermined. The CDR3 has 14 amino acids. The V and J ends lost 1 base and 1 base respectively, with 8 bases between them. Germline CDR1 SGHTS, CDR2 YDEGEE. CDR3 in amino acids: CASSLMGGNYGYTF. As DNA, the CDR3 is TGTGCCAGCAGCTTGATGGGCGGTAACTATGGCTACACCTTC.

The chain employs TRBV6-1 and TRBJ1-5, with a possible D match to TRBD1 (5 bases). CDR1 is MNHNS and CDR2 is SASEGT in the germline V gene. The CDR3 is made up of 14 amino acids. The ends were cut back, 3 bases at V and 3 bases at J, with 9 bases in the middle. The CDR3 sequence: CASSDRVNNQPQHF. The CDR3, as DNA: TGTGCCAGCAGTGACAGGGTAAACAATCAGCCCCAGCATTTT.

This chain links TRBV11-3 with TRBJ2-7; D perhaps matches TRBD1 (6 bases). Germline loops: CDR1 SGHNT, CDR2 YENEEA. V was pared by 1 base and J by 0 bases, with 13 bases between. The CDR3 has 16 residues. This chain's CDR3 is CASSLGQGTSSYEQYF. DNA of the CDR3: TGTGCCAGCAGCTTAGGTCAAGGGACAAGCTCCTACGAGCAGTACTTC.

This clone was observed once. V usage is TRBV7-3 and J usage is TRBJ1-1; D unclear. This CDR3 has 15 residues. Trimming took off 5 bases at V and 5 bases at J, with 18 bases between the two ends. Germline V CDR1 and CDR2: SGHTA, FQGTGA. Here the CDR3 reads CASSATQVLGTEAFF. As DNA, the CDR3 is TGTGCCAGCAGCGCCACTCAAGTTCTCGGAACTGAAGCTTTCTTT.

This chain links TRBV24-1 with TRBJ1-5; D is uncertain. The CDR3 covers 14 residues. CDR1 KGHDR and CDR2 SFDVKD come from the germline V gene. Trimming stripped 4 bases from V and 5 bases from J, with 11 bases between. The CDR3 coding sequence is TGTGCCACCAGTGACCCTGGCTCGGATCAGCCCCAGCATTTT. Translation gives CATSDPGSDQPQHF.

V usage is TRBV5-1 and J usage is TRBJ1-3; 11 bases map to TRBD1. J was trimmed by 3 bases and V by 4 bases; bases with no gene match: 6. The CDR3 length is 16 residues. From germline, CDR1 is SGHRS and CDR2 YFSETQ. The CDR3 protein is CASSPGQGAYGNTIYF. The CDR3, as DNA: TGCGCCAGCAGCCCAGGACAGGGGGCTTATGGAAACACCATATATTTT.